Given below is one T cell receptor beta chain in context. The antigen is unknown. The V and J ends lost 1 base and 5 bases, in that order; junction bases with no gene match: 11. This CDR3 is 17 amino acids long. The V gene's germline CDR1 is SGHKS and CDR2 YYEKEE (reference sequence). The PCR ran on 60 Vbeta and 13 Jbeta primers. Authors' analysis steps: As a later analysis found, there were tens of millions of unique TCR beta chains, of which roughly 11 million were shared. The protocol was immunoSEQ multiplex PCR, while the TCRdb copy is restricted to in-frame clones and leaves out a portion. From that table come the V and J calls and clone size; the DNA was used to work out D and trimming. The data show approximately 200,000 clones, over 60% seen once. The data derive from a study of cytomegalovirus exposure and HLA in healthy donors. Study-level background: Unique TCRs from HLA-typed donors, about 78 million of them, were held in an early data release.

Study-wide findings and caveats: According to an earlier analysis, most TCR beta V segments yielded productive rearrangements about 90% or about 30% of the time.

This chain links TRBV5-5 with TRBJ2-1; 8 bases are shared with TRBD2. This TCR was recovered from a man aged 25-45 years in good health and CMV-seropositive. Material for sequencing was PBMCs. CDR3 DNA: TGTGCCAGCAGCTTGTCGTTTCGGGGGGGGAACCACAATGAGCAGTTCTTC. It codes for CASSLSFRGGNHNEQFF.